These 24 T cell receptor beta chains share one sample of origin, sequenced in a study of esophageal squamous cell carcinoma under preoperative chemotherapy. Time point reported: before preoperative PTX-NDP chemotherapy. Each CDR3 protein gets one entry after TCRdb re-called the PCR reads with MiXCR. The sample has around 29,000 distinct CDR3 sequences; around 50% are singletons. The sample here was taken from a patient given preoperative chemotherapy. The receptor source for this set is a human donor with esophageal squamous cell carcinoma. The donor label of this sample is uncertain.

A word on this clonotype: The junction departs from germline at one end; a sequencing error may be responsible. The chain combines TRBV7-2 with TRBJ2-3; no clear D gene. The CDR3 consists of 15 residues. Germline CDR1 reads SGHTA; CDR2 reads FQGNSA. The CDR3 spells CASSLGGLSTDTQFF. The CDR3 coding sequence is TGTGCCAGCAGCTTAGGTGGCCTGAGCACAGATACGCAGTTTTTT.

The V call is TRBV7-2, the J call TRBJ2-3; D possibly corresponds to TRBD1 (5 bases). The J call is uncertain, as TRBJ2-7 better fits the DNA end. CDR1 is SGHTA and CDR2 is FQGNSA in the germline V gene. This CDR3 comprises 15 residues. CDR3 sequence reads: CGRSSRVKAIDTQYF. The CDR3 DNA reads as TGTGGCCGCAGCTCCAGGGTTAAGGCCATAGATACGCAGTACTTC.

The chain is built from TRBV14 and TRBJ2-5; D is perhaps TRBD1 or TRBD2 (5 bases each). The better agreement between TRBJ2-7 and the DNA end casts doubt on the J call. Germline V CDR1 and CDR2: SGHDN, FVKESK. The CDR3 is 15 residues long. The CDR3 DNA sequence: TGTGCCAGCAGCCAAGACACGGGGCTCTCCTACGAGCAGTACTTC. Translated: CASSQDTGLSYEQYF.

The DNA for the CDR3 is TGTGCGTGTACCGCCCCCGGGGCCCAAGAGATTCAGTACTTC. This encodes CACTAPGAQEIQYF. The V and J genes are TRBV12-3 or TRBV12-4 and TRBJ2-4, with D tentatively TRBD1 or TRBD2 (5 bases each). The CDR3 length is 14 residues.

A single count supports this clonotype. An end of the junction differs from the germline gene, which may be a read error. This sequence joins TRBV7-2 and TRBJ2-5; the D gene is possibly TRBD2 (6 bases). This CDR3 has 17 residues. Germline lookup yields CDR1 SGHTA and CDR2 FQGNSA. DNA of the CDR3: TGTGCCAGCAGCAATACGATAGCGGCTGGGAGGCCAGAGACGCAGTACTTT. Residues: CASSNTIAAGRPETQYF.

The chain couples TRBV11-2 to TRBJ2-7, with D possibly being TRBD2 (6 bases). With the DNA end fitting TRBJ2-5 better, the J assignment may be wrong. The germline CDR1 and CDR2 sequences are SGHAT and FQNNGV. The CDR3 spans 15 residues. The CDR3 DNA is TGTGCCAGCAGCCCTAGCGAGGAGGTTGGCGAGACCCAGTACTTC. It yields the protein CASSPSEEVGETQYF.

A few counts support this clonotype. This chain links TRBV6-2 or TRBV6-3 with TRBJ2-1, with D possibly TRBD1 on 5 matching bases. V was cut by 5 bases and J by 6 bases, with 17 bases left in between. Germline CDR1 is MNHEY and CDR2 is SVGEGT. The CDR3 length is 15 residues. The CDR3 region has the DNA TGTGCCAGCAGTCAAGGCAGGGTAGTTTTCAATGAGCAGTTCTTC. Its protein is CASSQGRVVFNEQFF.

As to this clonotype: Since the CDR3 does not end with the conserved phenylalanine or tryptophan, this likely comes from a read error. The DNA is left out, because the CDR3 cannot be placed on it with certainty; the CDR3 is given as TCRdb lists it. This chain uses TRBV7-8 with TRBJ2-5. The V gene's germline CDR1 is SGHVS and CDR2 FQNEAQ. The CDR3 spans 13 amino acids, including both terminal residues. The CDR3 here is CASSFAFQKTRLL.

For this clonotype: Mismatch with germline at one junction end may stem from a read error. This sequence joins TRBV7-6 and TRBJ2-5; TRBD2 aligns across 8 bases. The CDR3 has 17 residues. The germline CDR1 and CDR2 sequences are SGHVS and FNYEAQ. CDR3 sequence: CASSVGGGSGDQETQYF. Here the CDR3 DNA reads TGTGCCAGCAGCGTGGGGGGCGGTAGCGGGGATCAAGAGACGCAGTACTTC.

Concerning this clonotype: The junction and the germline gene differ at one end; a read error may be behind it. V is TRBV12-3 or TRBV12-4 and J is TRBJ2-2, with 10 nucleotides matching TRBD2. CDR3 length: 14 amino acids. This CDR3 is CASRGLASTGKLYF. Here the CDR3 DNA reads TGTGCCAGCAGGGGACTAGCGTCTACCGGGAAGCTGTATTTT.

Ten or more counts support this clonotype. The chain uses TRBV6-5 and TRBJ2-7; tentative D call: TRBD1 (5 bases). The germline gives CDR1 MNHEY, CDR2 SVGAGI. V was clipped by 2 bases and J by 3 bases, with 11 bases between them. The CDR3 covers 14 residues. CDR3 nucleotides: TGTGCCAGCAGTTACCGGGCAGGGATCTACGAGCAGTACTTC. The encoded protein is CASSYRAGIYEQYF.

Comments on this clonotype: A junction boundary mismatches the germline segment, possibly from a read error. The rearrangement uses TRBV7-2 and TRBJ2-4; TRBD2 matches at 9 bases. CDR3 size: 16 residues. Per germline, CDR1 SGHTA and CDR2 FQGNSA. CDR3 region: CASGGAGGRDKNIQYF. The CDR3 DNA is TGTGCCAGCGGGGGAGCGGGGGGCCGTGACAAAAACATCCAGTACTTC.

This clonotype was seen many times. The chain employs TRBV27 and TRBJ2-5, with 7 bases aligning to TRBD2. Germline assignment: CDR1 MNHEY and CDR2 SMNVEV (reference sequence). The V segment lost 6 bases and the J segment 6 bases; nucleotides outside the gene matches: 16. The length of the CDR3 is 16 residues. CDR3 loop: CASRPTYSGSYQTQYF. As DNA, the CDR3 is TGTGCCAGCAGACCCACCTATAGCGGGTCTTATCAGACCCAGTACTTC.

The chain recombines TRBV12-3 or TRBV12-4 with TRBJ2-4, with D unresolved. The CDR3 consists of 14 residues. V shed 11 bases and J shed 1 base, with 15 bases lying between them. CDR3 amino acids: CAWPGPGAKNIQYF. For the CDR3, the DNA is TGTGCCTGGCCCGGGCCCGGGGCCAAAAACATTCAGTACTTC.

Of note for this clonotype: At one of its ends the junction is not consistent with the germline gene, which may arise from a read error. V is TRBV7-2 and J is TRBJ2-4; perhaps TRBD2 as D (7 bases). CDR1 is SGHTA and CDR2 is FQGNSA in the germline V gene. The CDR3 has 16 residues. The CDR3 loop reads CASSLAGGGAQNTQYF. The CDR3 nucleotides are TGTGCCAGCAGCTTAGCGGGGGGGGGGGCCCAAAACACTCAGTACTTC.

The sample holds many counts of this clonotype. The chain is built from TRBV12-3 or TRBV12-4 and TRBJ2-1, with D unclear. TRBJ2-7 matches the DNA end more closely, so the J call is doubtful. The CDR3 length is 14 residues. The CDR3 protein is CASSLVSGDQEQYF. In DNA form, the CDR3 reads TGTGCCAGCAGTTTAGTCTCAGGAGATCAAGAGCAGTACTTC.

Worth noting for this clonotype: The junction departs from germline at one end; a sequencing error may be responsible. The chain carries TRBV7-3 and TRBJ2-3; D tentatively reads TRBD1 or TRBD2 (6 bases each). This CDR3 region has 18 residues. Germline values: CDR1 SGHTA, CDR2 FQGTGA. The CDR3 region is CASSLGRSGGRGTDTQYF. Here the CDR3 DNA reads TGTGCCAGCAGCTTGGGGAGGAGTGGGGGCCGGGGCACAGATACGCAGTATTTC.

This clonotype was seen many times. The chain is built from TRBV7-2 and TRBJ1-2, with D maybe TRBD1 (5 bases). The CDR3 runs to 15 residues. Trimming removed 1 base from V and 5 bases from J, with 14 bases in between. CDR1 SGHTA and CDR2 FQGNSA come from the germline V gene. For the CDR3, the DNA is TGTGCCAGCAGCTTAGGAAGTAGGAGACAGTATGGCTACACCTTC. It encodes CASSLGSRRQYGYTF.

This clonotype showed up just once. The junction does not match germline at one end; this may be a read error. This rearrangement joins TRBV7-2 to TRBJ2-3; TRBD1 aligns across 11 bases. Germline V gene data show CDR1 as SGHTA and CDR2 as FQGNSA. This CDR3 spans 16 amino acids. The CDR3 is CASAGQGGRETDTQYF. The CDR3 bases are TGTGCCAGCGCGGGACAGGGGGGGAGAGAGACAGATACGCAGTATTTC.

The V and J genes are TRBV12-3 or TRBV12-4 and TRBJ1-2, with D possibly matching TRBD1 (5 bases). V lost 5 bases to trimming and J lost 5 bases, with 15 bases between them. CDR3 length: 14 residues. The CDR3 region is CASSAGPVYYGYTF. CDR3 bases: TGTGCCAGCAGTGCGGGACCGGTATATTATGGCTACACCTTC.

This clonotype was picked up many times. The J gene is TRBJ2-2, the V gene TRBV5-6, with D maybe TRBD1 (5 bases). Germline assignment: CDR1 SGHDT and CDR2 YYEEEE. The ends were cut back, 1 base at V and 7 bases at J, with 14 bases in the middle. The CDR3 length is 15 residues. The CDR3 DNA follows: TGTGCCAGCAGCTTGCAGGGTGGGGCTGGCGGGGAGCTGTTTTTT. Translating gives CASSLQGGAGGELFF.

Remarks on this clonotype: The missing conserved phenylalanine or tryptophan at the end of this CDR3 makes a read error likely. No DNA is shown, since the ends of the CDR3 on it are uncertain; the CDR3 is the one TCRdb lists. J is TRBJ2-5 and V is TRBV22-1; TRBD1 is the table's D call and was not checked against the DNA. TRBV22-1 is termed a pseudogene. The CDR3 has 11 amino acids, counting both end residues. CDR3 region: CPGPGVSLFPY.

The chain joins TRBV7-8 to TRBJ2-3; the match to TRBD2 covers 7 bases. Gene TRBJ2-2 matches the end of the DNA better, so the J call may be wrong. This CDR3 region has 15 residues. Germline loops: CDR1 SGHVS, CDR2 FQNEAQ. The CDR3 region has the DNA TGTGCCAGCAGCTCGGGGGGTGTGAGCACCGATACGCTGTTTTTT. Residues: CASSSGGVSTDTLFF.

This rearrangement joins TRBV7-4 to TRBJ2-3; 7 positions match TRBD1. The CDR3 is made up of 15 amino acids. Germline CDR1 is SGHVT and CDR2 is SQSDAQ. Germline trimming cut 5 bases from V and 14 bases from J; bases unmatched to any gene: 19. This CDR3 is CASSRKAASTGALYF. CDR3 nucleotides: TGTGCCAGCAGCCGGAAGGCAGCGAGCACAGGGGCGCTGTATTTT.